The next 18 T cell receptor beta chains were all read from a single sample in a study of cytomegalovirus exposure and HLA in healthy donors. PCR involved 60 Vbeta and 13 Jbeta primers. Some clones are missing from TCRdb's copy, which holds only in-frame ones; the method was immunoSEQ multiplex PCR. The table has some 130,000 clones, about 80% seen once. The sample comprised PBMCs. These receptors originate from a woman in her fifties or sixties in good health and CMV-seronegative.

The J gene is TRBJ2-7, the V gene TRBV28, with 10 bases that match TRBD2. The CDR3 spans 11 residues. Per germline, CDR1 MDHEN and CDR2 SYDVKM. CDR3 nucleotides: TGTGCCAGCAGTTTAGCCGGGACTAGCGTCGTC. As protein: CASSLAGTSVV.

This clone was seen a single time. The chain couples TRBV5-1 to TRBJ2-5; a weak D match, TRBD1 (6 bases). V was trimmed by 4 bases and J by 1 base, leaving 11 bases between them. The CDR3 is made up of 14 amino acids. The germline CDR1 and CDR2 sequences are SGHRS and YFSETQ. CDR3 loop: CASSIGQPQETQYF. Here the CDR3 DNA reads TGCGCCAGCAGCATCGGACAGCCCCAAGAGACCCAGTACTTC.

There are a few counts of this clone. This sequence joins TRBV4-1 and TRBJ1-2, with D possibly matching TRBD1 (6 bases). This CDR3 is built from 15 residues. Between the trimmed V and J ends, which lost 0 bases and 3 bases, there was a span of 11 bases. Germline CDR1 MGHRA, CDR2 YSYEKL. The CDR3 sequence is CASSQELRTDYGYTF. The CDR3 region has the DNA TGCGCCAGCAGCCAAGAACTACGGACAGACTATGGCTACACCTTC.

The chain has TRBV2 and TRBJ2-1; D gene uncertain. V lost 6 bases and J 9 bases, leaving 12 bases between the germline ends. The CDR3 contains 12 residues. Germline V lookup: CDR1 SNHLY, CDR2 FYNNEI. The CDR3 DNA sequence: TGTGCCAGCAGCCTCGCGCTAGTTGAGCAGTTCTTC. This codes for CASSLALVEQFF.

This chain connects TRBV9 to TRBJ2-7; 10 bases match TRBD1. V was clipped by 4 bases and J by 3 bases; unmatched bases: 7. The CDR3 runs to 15 residues. The germline CDR1 and CDR2 sequences are SGDLS and YYNGEE. The CDR3 is CASSPGQGTYYEQYV. CDR3 bases: TGTGCCAGCAGCCCGGGACAGGGGACTTACTACGAGCAGTACGTC.

V is TRBV19 and J is TRBJ1-1, with 8 bases lining up with TRBD1. Germline V gene data show CDR1 as LNHDA and CDR2 as SQIVND (reference sequence). The CDR3 is 16 residues long. V was pared by 5 bases and J by 4 bases, with 12 bases of the junction left unmatched. The CDR3 sequence is CASSERQGLGGTEAFF. Written as DNA, the CDR3 is TGTGCCAGTAGTGAACGACAGGGGTTGGGGGGCACTGAAGCTTTCTTT. Filled out from reference TRBV19 and TRBJ1-1, the complete variable domain reads DGGITQSPKYLFRKEGQNVTLSCEQNLNHDAMYWYRQDPGQGLRLIYYSQIVNDFQKGDIAEGYSVSREKKESFPLTVTSAQKNPTAFYLCASSERQGLGGTEAFFGQGTRLTVV.

This chain connects TRBV28 to TRBJ1-2; 10 nucleotides line up with TRBD1. Germline V gene sequence: CDR1 MDHEN, CDR2 SYDVKM. The CDR3 covers 19 residues. J gave up 3 bases and V 2 bases, and 15 bases lay outside the gene matches. The CDR3 reads CASSLLQLLTGGADYGYTF. CDR3 nucleotide sequence: TGTGCCAGCAGTTTACTTCAATTATTGACAGGGGGCGCCGACTATGGCTACACCTTC.

The chain is built from TRBV7-3 and TRBJ1-2; D might be TRBD1 (6 bases). The germline V and J ends were trimmed by 5 bases and 4 bases, with 17 bases remaining between them. Germline V gives CDR1 SGHTA, CDR2 FQGTGA. The CDR3 extends over 15 amino acids. The CDR3 region is CASSPFAGDSYGYTF. As DNA, the CDR3 is TGTGCCAGCAGCCCCTTCGCAGGGGATAGCTATGGCTACACCTTC.

J is TRBJ2-2 and V is TRBV6-1; weak D call: TRBD1 (5 bases). This CDR3 is built from 14 residues. V was cut by 0 bases and J by 3 bases, with 5 bases left in between. CDR1 MNHNS and CDR2 SASEGT come from the germline V gene. Here the CDR3 reads CASSEAGDTGELFF. The CDR3 nucleotides are TGTGCCAGCAGTGAAGCAGGGGACACCGGGGAGCTGTTTTTT.

J is TRBJ2-3 and V is TRBV4-3; possibly TRBD1 for D (5 bases). Germline-derived CDR1 and CDR2 are LGHNA and YSLEER. The CDR3 runs 15 residues. V was pared by 1 base and J by 1 base, with 9 bases between. This chain's CDR3 is CASSQGWGGTDTQYF. The CDR3 coding sequence is TGCGCCAGCAGCCAAGGGTGGGGCGGCACAGATACGCAGTATTTT.

This chain connects TRBV19 to TRBJ2-7; D is perhaps TRBD2 (5 bases). The CDR3 extends over 16 amino acids. Germline V gene sequence: CDR1 LNHDA, CDR2 SQIVND (reference sequence). With 5 bases removed from V and 3 bases from J, the gap between germline ends came to 20 bases. The CDR3 DNA sequence: TGTGCCAGTAGTTCCCAATCAACCGGGAAAGGCTACGAGCAGTACTTC. Its protein product is CASSSQSTGKGYEQYF.

This sequence joins TRBV10-3 and TRBJ2-1; D may be TRBD2 (5 bases). This CDR3 has 12 amino acids. Trimming left V 6 bases short and J 6 bases short, with 9 bases between. Germline V gene lookup returns CDR1 ENHRY and CDR2 SYGVKD. This chain's CDR3 is CAIRTTSNEQFF. CDR3 DNA: TGTGCCATCAGGACTACTTCCAATGAGCAGTTCTTC.

This rearrangement joins TRBV18 to TRBJ2-1; 10 bases are shared with TRBD2. The CDR3 covers 15 residues. Germline CDR1 reads KGHSH; CDR2 reads LQKENI. V shed 5 bases and J 8 bases; nucleotides not matched to a gene: 9. The CDR3 protein is CASSASGSIRDEQFF. The CDR3 DNA follows: TGTGCCAGCTCAGCTAGCGGGAGTATCAGGGATGAGCAGTTCTTC. The full variable domain, completed using reference TRBV18 and TRBJ2-1, is NAGVMQNPRHLVRRRGQEARLRCSPMKGHSHVYWYRQLPEEGLKFMVYLQKENIIDESGMPKERFSAEFPKEGPSILRIQQVVRGDSAAYFCASSASGSIRDEQFFGPGTRLTVL.

The chain links TRBV19 to TRBJ2-5; D is possibly TRBD1 (5 bases). Deletions cut 6 bases from V and 4 bases from J, with 12 bases between. Germline V gene data show CDR1 as LNHDA and CDR2 as SQIVND (reference sequence). This CDR3 comprises 13 residues. The CDR3 DNA sequence: TGTGCCAGTAGAGAAGGGGTTGCAGAGACCCAGTACTTC. Amino acids: CASREGVAETQYF.

The chain carries TRBV7-2 and TRBJ2-2; D may be TRBD2 (6 bases). Between the trimmed V and J ends, which lost 5 bases and 4 bases, there was a span of 14 bases. The germline gives CDR1 SGHTA, CDR2 FQGNSA. CDR3 length: 15 amino acids. CDR3 amino acids: CASSPQALATGELFF. The DNA of the CDR3 is TGTGCCAGCAGCCCACAAGCACTAGCCACCGGGGAGCTGTTTTTT.

The genes are TRBV7-8 and TRBJ1-4; 12 bases fit TRBD1. V lost 0 bases, J lost 8 bases, and 1 base stayed unmatched. CDR1 and CDR2 from the germline V gene are SGHVS and FQNEAQ. The CDR3 has 15 residues. For the CDR3, the DNA is TGTGCCAGCAGCTTAGCCGGGACAGGGGGCGAAAAACTGTTTTTT. Protein product: CASSLAGTGGEKLFF.

The rearrangement links TRBV7-2 to TRBJ2-5, with TRBD1 matching over 10 bases. The germline CDR1 and CDR2 sequences are SGHTA and FQGNSA. J gave up 5 bases and V 0 bases, and 6 bases lay outside the gene matches. The CDR3 has 16 amino acids. This CDR3 reads CASSLADRGQRETQYF. The CDR3 DNA sequence: TGTGCCAGCAGCTTAGCAGACAGGGGGCAGAGGGAGACCCAGTACTTC.

The chain links TRBV11-2 to TRBJ2-3, with 14 positions matching TRBD2. The CDR3 has 18 amino acids. Trimming cost V 5 bases and J 5 bases; bases outside gene matches: 12. CDR1 is SGHAT and CDR2 is FQNNGV in the germline V gene. CDR3 in DNA: TGTGCCAGCAGCCGAAGACTAGCGGGAGGGAGGCGGGTAGATACGCAGTATTTT. Its protein product is CASSRRLAGGRRVDTQYF.